This T cell receptor beta chain was sequenced in a study of T-cell reconstitution after alpha-beta-depleted transplantation in children. The library targeted TCRbeta and was prepared with unique molecular identifiers. One entry per CDR3 protein, called by TCRdb with MiXCR from the PCR reads. The profile shows about 460,000 distinct CDR3 sequences, about an eighth of them singletons. CDR1 and CDR2 from the germline V gene are DFQATT and SNEGSKA (reference sequence). The CDR3 has 14 amino acids. The V and J ends lost 1 base and 0 bases respectively, with 7 bases between them. This clonotype was detected a few times.

The receptor's source is a female patient between 2 and 15 years old who had a stem cell transplant for aplastic anemia, so the T cells may come from the graft donor. The sample consisted of PBMCs, mostly from graft donor cells, taken 180 days after TCRalphabeta/CD19-depleted stem cell transplant. The chain uses TRBV20-1 and TRBJ2-1, with no clear D. The CDR3 reads CSARARSSYNEQFF. CDR3 nucleotide sequence: TGCAGTGCTAGAGCTAGGAGCTCCTACAATGAGCAGTTCTTC.